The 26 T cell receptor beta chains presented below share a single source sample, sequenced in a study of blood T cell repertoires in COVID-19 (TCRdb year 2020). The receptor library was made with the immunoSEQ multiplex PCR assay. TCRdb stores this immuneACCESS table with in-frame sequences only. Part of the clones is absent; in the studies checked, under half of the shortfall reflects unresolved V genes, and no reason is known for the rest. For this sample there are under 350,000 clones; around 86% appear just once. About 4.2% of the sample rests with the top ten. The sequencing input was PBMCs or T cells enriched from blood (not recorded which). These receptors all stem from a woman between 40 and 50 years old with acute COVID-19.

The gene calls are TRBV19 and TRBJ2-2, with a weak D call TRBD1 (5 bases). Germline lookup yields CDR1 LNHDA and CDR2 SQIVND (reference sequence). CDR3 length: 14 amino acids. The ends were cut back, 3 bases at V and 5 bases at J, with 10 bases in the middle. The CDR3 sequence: CASSISPGTGELFF. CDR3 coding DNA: TGTGCCAGTAGTATTTCACCAGGGACCGGGGAGCTGTTTTTT.

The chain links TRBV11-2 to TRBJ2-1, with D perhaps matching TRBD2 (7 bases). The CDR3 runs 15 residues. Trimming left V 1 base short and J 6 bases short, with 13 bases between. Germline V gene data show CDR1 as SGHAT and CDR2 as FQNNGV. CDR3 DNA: TGTGCCAGCAGCTTAGTTAGGGGGGGCGCCAATGAGCAGTTCTTC. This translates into CASSLVRGGANEQFF.

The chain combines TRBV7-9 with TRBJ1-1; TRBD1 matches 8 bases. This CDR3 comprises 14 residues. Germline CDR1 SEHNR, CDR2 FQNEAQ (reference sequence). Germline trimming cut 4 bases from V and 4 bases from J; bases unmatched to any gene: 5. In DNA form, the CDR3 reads TGTGCCAGCAGCTCCAAAACAGGGGGCACTGAAGCTTTCTTT. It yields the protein CASSSKTGGTEAFF.

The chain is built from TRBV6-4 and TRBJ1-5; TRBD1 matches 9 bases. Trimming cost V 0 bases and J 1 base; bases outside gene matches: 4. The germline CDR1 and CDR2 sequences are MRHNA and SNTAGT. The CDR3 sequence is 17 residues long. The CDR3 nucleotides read TGTGCCAGCAGTGACTCACAGGGGGCCTGGAGCAATCAGCCCCAGCATTTT. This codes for CASSDSQGAWSNQPQHF.

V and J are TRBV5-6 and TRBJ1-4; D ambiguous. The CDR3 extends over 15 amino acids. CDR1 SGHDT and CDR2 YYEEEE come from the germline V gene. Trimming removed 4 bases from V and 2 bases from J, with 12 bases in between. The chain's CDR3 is CASSPGFGTNEKLFF. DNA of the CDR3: TGTGCCAGCAGCCCCGGGTTCGGTACTAATGAAAAACTGTTTTTT.

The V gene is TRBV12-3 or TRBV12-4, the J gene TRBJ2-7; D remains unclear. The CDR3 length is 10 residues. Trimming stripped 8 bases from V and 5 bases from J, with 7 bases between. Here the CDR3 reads CASVFDEQYF. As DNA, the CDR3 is TGTGCCAGCGTATTCGACGAGCAGTACTTC.

Written as DNA, the CDR3 is TGTGCCAGCAGTCCCACAAGCGTCGACAGGGCGAAACCCTACGAGCAGTACTTC. It translates to CASSPTSVDRAKPYEQYF. The chain carries TRBV28 and TRBJ2-7; 7 nucleotides agree with TRBD1. Germline-derived CDR1 and CDR2 are MDHEN and SYDVKM. The CDR3 runs to 18 residues. V lost 5 bases to trimming and J lost 2 bases; unmatched junction nucleotides: 18. The variable domain in full, with the rest retrieved from reference TRBV28 and TRBJ2-7, is DVKVTQSSRYLVKRTGEKVFLECVQDMDHENMFWYRQDPGLGLRLIYFSYDVKMKEKGDIPEGYSVSREKKERFSLILESASTNQTSMYLCASSPTSVDRAKPYEQYFGPGTRLTVT.

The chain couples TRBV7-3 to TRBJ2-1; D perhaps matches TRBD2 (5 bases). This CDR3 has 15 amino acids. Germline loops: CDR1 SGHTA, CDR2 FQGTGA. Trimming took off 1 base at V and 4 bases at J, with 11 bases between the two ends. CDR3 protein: CASSLSGGAYNEQFF. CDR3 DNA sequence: TGTGCCAGCAGCTTAAGTGGAGGAGCTTACAATGAGCAGTTCTTC.

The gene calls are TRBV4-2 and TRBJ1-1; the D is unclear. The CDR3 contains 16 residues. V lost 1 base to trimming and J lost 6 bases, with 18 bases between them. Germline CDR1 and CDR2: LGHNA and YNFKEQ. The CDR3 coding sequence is TGTGCCAGCAGCCAAGTAGCGGCCGCCGTCGTTTCTGAAGCTTTCTTT. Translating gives CASSQVAAAVVSEAFF.

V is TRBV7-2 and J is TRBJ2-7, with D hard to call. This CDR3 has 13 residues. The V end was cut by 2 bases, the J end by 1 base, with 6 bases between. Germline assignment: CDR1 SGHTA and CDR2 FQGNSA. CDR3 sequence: CASSLSVSYEQYF. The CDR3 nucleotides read TGTGCCAGCAGCTTATCGGTTTCCTACGAGCAGTACTTC.

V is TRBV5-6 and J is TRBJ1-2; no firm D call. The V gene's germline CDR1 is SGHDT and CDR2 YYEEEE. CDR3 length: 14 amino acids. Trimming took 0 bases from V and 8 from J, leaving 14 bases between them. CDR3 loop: CASSLASLLRGYTF. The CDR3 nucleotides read TGTGCCAGCAGCTTGGCCTCTTTATTGCGGGGCTACACCTTC.

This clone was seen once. In DNA, the CDR3 is TGTGCCAGCAGTAAAAAGAGCGGACAGAGCAATCAGCCCCAGCATTTT. Encoded protein: CASSKKSGQSNQPQHF. V usage is TRBV21-1 and J usage is TRBJ1-5; the table's D call TRBD1 went unverified against the DNA. TRBV21-1 is assigned pseudogene status. The CDR3 extends over 16 amino acids.

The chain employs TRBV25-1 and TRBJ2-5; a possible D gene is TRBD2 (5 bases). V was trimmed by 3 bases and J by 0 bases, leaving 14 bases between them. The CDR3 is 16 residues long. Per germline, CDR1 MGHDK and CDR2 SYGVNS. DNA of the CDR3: TGTGCCAGCAGTGATCCGGGGAAGAAGTACCAAGAGACCCAGTACTTC. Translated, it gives CASSDPGKKYQETQYF. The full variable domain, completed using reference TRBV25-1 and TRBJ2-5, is EADIYQTPRYLVIGTGKKITLECSQTMGHDKMYWYQQDPGMELHLIHYSYGVNSTEKGDLSSESTVSRIRTEHFPLTLESARPSHTSQYLCASSDPGKKYQETQYFGPGTRLLVL.

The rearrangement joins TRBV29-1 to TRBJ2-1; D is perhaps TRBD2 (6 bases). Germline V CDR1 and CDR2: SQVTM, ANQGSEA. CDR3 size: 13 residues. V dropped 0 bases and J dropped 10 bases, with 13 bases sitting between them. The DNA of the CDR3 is TGCAGCGTTGAAGATCCACGGGGGAGGGAGCAGTTCTTC. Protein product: CSVEDPRGREQFF.

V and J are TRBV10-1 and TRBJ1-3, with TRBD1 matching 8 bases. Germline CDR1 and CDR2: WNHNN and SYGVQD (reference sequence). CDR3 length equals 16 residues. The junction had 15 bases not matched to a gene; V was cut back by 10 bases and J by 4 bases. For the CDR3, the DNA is TGCGCCACCAGGGGTGAGACAGGGGATACAGGAAACACCATATATTTT. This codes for CATRGETGDTGNTIYF.

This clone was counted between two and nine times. This CDR3 reads CASSERLAGGHEQFF. CDR3 in DNA: TGTGCCAGCAGTGAAAGACTAGCGGGGGGGCATGAGCAGTTCTTC. This chain uses TRBV25-1 with TRBJ2-1, with TRBD2 matching 14 bases. CDR1 MGHDK and CDR2 SYGVNS come from the germline V gene. With 2 bases clipped from V and 8 bases from J, the junction kept 2 bases outside the gene matches. The CDR3 is 15 amino acids.

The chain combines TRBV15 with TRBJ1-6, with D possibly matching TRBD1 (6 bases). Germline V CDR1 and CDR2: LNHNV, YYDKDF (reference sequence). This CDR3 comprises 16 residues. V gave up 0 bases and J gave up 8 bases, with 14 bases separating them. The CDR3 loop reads CATSRDPGGAYSPLHF. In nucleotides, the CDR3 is TGTGCCACCAGCAGAGATCCGGGGGGCGCATATTCACCCCTCCACTTT.

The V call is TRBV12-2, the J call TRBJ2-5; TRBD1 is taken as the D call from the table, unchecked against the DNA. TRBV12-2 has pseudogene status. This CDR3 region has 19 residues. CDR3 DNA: TGTGCAAGTCGCTTAGTCTGGGCAAGGATGACGAGAACCCAAGAGACCCAGTACTTC. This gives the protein CASRLVWARMTRTQETQYF.

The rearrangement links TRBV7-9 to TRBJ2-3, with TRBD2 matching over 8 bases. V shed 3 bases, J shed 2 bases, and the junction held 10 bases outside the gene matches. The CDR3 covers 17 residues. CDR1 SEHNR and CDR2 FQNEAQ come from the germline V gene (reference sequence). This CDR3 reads CASSFDQRGPSTDTQYF. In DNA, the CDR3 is TGTGCCAGCAGCTTTGATCAGCGGGGGCCTTCCACAGATACGCAGTATTTT.

The CDR3 bases are TGTGCCAGCAGCTCGGACAGGGGGGAGCAGTACTTC. It encodes CASSSDRGEQYF. The chain is built from TRBV11-3 and TRBJ2-7; 10 nucleotides line up with TRBD1. Germline V lookup: CDR1 SGHNT, CDR2 YENEEA. V gave up 4 bases and J gave up 7 bases; unmatched junction bases: 1. The CDR3 totals 12 residues. Supplemented by reference TRBV11-3 and TRBJ2-7, the full variable domain reads EAGVVQSPRYKIIEKKQPVAFWCNPISGHNTLYWYLQNLGQGPELLIRYENEEAVDDSQLPKDRFSAERLKGVDSTLKIQPAELGDSAVYLCASSSDRGEQYFGPGTRLTVT.

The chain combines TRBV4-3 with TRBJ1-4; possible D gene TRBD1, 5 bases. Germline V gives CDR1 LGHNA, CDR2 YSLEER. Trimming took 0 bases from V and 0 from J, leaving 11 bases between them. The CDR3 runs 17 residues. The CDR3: CASSQDREQATNEKLFF. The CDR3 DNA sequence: TGCGCCAGCAGCCAAGACAGGGAACAAGCAACTAATGAAAAACTGTTTTTT.

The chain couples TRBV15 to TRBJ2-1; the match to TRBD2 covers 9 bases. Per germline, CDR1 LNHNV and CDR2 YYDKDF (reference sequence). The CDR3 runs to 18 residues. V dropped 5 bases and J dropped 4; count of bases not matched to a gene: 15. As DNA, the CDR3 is TGTGCCACCAGCCCATCCCCCATTGGCGGGAGGGTATACAATGAGCAGTTCTTC. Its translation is CATSPSPIGGRVYNEQFF.

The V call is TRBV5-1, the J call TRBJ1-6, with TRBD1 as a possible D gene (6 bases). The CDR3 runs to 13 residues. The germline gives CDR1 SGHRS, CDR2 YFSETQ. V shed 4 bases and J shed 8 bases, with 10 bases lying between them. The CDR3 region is CASSTGLDSPLHF. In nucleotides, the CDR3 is TGCGCCAGCAGCACAGGGCTGGATTCACCCCTCCACTTT.

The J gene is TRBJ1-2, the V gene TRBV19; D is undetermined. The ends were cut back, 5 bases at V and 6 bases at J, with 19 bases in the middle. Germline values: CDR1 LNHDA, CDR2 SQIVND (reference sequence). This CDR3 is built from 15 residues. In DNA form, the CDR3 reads TGTGCCAGTAGTCTATCCCGACATCCCGGGGATGGCTACACCTTC. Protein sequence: CASSLSRHPGDGYTF.

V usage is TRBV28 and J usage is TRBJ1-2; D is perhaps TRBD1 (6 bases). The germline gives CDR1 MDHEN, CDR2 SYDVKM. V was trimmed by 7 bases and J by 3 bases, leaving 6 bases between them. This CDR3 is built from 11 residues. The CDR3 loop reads CASTGDYGYTF. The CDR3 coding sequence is TGTGCCAGCACAGGGGACTATGGCTACACCTTC.

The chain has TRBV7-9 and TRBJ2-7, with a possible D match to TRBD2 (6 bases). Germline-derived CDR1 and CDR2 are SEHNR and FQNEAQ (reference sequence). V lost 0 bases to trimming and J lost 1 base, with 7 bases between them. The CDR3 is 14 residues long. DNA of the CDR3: TGTGCCAGCAGCTTAGCGGGACTTTCCTACGAGCAGTACTTC. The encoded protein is CASSLAGLSYEQYF.